These T cell receptor beta chains were read from a single sample in a study of Tregs in tolerant kidney transplant recipients. Produced via immunoSEQ multiplex PCR; TCRdb's table is partial and in-frame only. Among about 72,000 clones listed, around nine tenths were seen once. The sample was CD8+ T cells from blood, taken before the transplant. The receptor set was obtained from a human donor who received a combined kidney and bone marrow transplant. Both conserved end residues are part of each CDR3. D genes are given only for firm matches. Where a row states a size, it is once, few, many or the class of an expanded clone; other rows omit it.

clone_size	d_call	v_call	j_call	cdr3_nt	cdr3_aa
-	-	TRBV5-8	TRBJ2-7	TGTGCCAGCAGCTTGGGTCCGGTTGGTGACTACGAGCAGTACTTC	CASSLGPVGDYEQYF
-	-	TRBV25-1	TRBJ2-7	TGTGCCAGCAGTGAATTAATGTACGAGCAGTACTTC	CASSELMYEQYF
-	-	TRBV28	TRBJ2-3	TGTGCCAGCAGTTTATGGGAGGGGATGGTCGCAGATACGCAGTATTTT	CASSLWEGMVADTQYF
-	TRBD2	TRBV19	TRBJ2-1	TGTGCCAGTAGTATCGGACTAGCGGGAAGTCTCAATGAGCAGTTCTTC	CASSIGLAGSLNEQFF
-	TRBD1	TRBV4-1	TRBJ2-1	TGCGCCAGCAGCCAAGATTTGGGACAGGGGGTCGGTAATGAGCAGTTCTTC	CASSQDLGQGVGNEQFF
-	TRBD2	TRBV15	TRBJ2-7	TGTGCCACCAGCAGAGAGGGACTAGCGGGACCATCAGACGAGCAGTACTTC	CATSREGLAGPSDEQYF
-	TRBD1	TRBV7-3	TRBJ2-3	TGTGCCAGCAGCCGGACAGGGGGCACAGATACGCAGTATTTT	CASSRTGGTDTQYF
-	TRBD1	TRBV19	TRBJ1-3	TGTGCCAGTAGTATAGTTGGCAGGGGGGCCTCTGGAAACACCATATATTTT	CASSIVGRGASGNTIYF
-	TRBD1	TRBV27	TRBJ2-7	TGTGCCAGCAGTTCGCCGGGACAGGGGGCTCTCGAGCAGTACTTC	CASSSPGQGALEQYF
once	-	TRBV6-4	TRBJ2-1	TGTGCCAGCAGTTGGACAGTCCACAATGAGCAGTTCTTC	CASSWTVHNEQFF
-	-	TRBV7-9	TRBJ2-1	TGTGCCAGCAGCTCCCGACAAAGCTCCTACAATGAGCAGTTCTTC	CASSSRQSSYNEQFF
-	TRBD1	TRBV9	TRBJ1-2	TGTGCCAGCAGCGTAGCGACGGGACAGGGGGATAGCGACAACTATGGCTACACCTTC	CASSVATGQGDSDNYGYTF
-	TRBD2	TRBV19	TRBJ2-5	TGTGCCAGTAGTAGACTAGCGGGGGTAGGAGAGACCCAGTACTTC	CASSRLAGVGETQYF
once	-	TRBV9	TRBJ2-7	TGTGCCAGCAACGACGGCGGGGATTACGAGCAGTACTTC	CASNDGGDYEQYF
once	-	TRBV4-1	TRBJ1-5	TGCGCCAGCAGCCAAGCCCCAGGGTTCAATCAGCCCCAGCATTTT	CASSQAPGFNQPQHF
-	-	TRBV7-9	TRBJ2-1	TGTGCCAGCAGCCCGACAGCCGAGCAGTTCTTC	CASSPTAEQFF
-	-	TRBV7-9	TRBJ2-7	-	CASSLVGQGAKYF
-	TRBD1	TRBV7-6	TRBJ1-5	TGTGCCAGCAGCATCCGGACAGGAGATCAGCCCCAGCATTTT	CASSIRTGDQPQHF
-	TRBD2	TRBV4-3	TRBJ2-4	TGCGCCAGCAGCCAAGATGTTAGCGGGAGAGTTACCAAAAACATTCAGTACTTC	CASSQDVSGRVTKNIQYF
-	TRBD1	TRBV11-2	TRBJ1-1	TGTGCCAGCAGCTTAGCTTACGGGGGACAGGGTCTCACTGAAGCTTTCTTT	CASSLAYGGQGLTEAFF
-	-	TRBV2	TRBJ2-1	TGTGCCAGCACGGGGGGCGCAGGGAATGAGCAGTTCTTC	CASTGGAGNEQFF
-	-	TRBV11-2	TRBJ2-1	TGTGCCAGCAGCCCCCCTCTTGGGCACTCGTACAATGAGCAGTTCTTC	CASSPPLGHSYNEQFF
few	-	TRBV5-6	TRBJ1-2	TGTGCCAGCAGCTTGGGCAGGGAATGGCACTATGGCTACACCTTC	CASSLGREWHYGYTF
-	TRBD1	TRBV27	TRBJ2-7	TGTGCCAGCAGTCCCCGAAGGGACAGTACCTCCTACGAGCAGTACTTC	CASSPRRDSTSYEQYF
once	-	TRBV11-2	TRBJ2-7	TGTGCCAGCAGCTTGGCCAGAAACTACGAGCAGTACTTC	CASSLARNYEQYF
-	-	TRBV2	TRBJ1-1	TGTGCCAGCAGTGAATCGGGTCCGCTCACTGAAGCTTTCTTT	CASSESGPLTEAFF
-	-	TRBV18	TRBJ2-2	TGTGCCAGCTCACGGGGCACAGGTCCCACCGGGGAGCTGTTTTTT	CASSRGTGPTGELFF
-	TRBD2	TRBV18	TRBJ2-1	TGTGCCAGCTCACCACGGGATGAGGGACTAACCACCTACAATGAGCAGTTCTTC	CASSPRDEGLTTYNEQFF
-	-	TRBV4-2	TRBJ1-2	TGTGCCAGCAGCCCAAGCATCGCCGCAGGGGCATATGGCTACACCTTC	CASSPSIAAGAYGYTF
medium-sized	TRBD1	TRBV30	TRBJ1-6	TGTGCCTGGAGTGTAATGGACAGGGATAATTCACCCCTCCACTTT	CAWSVMDRDNSPLHF
-	TRBD2	TRBV5-1	TRBJ2-3	TGCGCCAGCAGCTTGGAGGGAATAGCGGGGGCCACAGATACGCAGTATTTT	CASSLEGIAGATDTQYF
-	TRBD2	TRBV7-6	TRBJ2-1	TGTGCCAGCAGCCAGCGGGAGTTGGGCTCCTACAATGAGCAGTTCTTC	CASSQRELGSYNEQFF
-	TRBD1	TRBV13	TRBJ2-1	TGTGCCAGCAGCTTGGGGGGACAGGGGAGCTATGAGCAGTTCTTC	CASSLGGQGSYEQFF
-	-	TRBV5-6	TRBJ2-1	TGTGCCAGCAGCACCGGAACAGGGTCCTACAATGAGCAGTTCTTC	CASSTGTGSYNEQFF
-	-	TRBV28	TRBJ1-5	TGTGCCAGCAGTTTATCATATAGGGGTAGTCAGCCCCAGCATTTT	CASSLSYRGSQPQHF
once	-	TRBV16	TRBJ1-5	TGTGCCAGCAGCCAAGTCCAAATGACAGCTTATCAGCCCCAGCATTTT	CASSQVQMTAYQPQHF
-	-	TRBV28	TRBJ1-1	TGTGCCAGCAGCTTAGGCCCCAAGGGACTCCCCATGAACACTGAAGCTTTCTTT	CASSLGPKGLPMNTEAFF
-	-	TRBV6-1	TRBJ1-2	TGTGCCAGCAGTGAACACTGGGGAGCCTATGGCTACACCTTC	CASSEHWGAYGYTF
-	TRBD2	TRBV11-2	TRBJ2-7	TGTGCCAGCACGCACGACGGGGGACTAGCTTACTACGAGCAGTACTTC	CASTHDGGLAYYEQYF
-	-	TRBV20-1	TRBJ1-2	TGCAGTGCTGTCCAGTACTATGGCTACACCTTC	CSAVQYYGYTF
-	-	TRBV4-3	TRBJ2-3	TGCGCCAGCAGCCAAGATAGCGTATACACAGATACGCAGTATTTT	CASSQDSVYTDTQYF
-	-	TRBV6-1	TRBJ2-7	TGTGCCAGCAGTGGAACTAGGAACTTCTACGAGCAGTACTTC	CASSGTRNFYEQYF
once	-	TRBV7-6	TRBJ2-3	TGTGCCAGCAGCCCAAACTTGGGCACAGATACGCAGTATTTT	CASSPNLGTDTQYF
once	-	TRBV9	TRBJ2-7	TGTGCCAGCAGCCCCTGGGCGTCCTCCTACGAGCAGTACTTC	CASSPWASSYEQYF
-	TRBD2	TRBV9	TRBJ2-2	TGTGCCAGCACCGAGGGACTAGCAGGCACCGGGGAGCTGTTTTTT	CASTEGLAGTGELFF
-	TRBD2	TRBV4-3	TRBJ2-3	TGCGCCAGCAGCCGCGGACTAGCGGGCCCGAAGGAGACAGATACGCAGTATTTT	CASSRGLAGPKETDTQYF
-	TRBD1	TRBV29-1	TRBJ1-2	TGCAGCGTTGAACACCAGGACAGGACGTATGGCTACACCTTC	CSVEHQDRTYGYTF
-	-	TRBV7-9	TRBJ2-1	TGTGCCAGCAGCTTAGGCAGGAATGAGCAGTTCTTC	CASSLGRNEQFF
-	-	TRBV19	TRBJ2-7	TGTGCCATTGGGGCAGGCCCCTACGAGCAGTACTTC	CAIGAGPYEQYF
-	-	TRBV4-1	TRBJ1-1	TGCGCCAGCAGCCAGTCACAGGGGAACACTGAAGCTTTCTTT	CASSQSQGNTEAFF
-	TRBD1	TRBV9	TRBJ2-6	TGTGCCAGCAGCGCAGGGGGCTCTGGGGCCAACGTCCTGACTTTC	CASSAGGSGANVLTF
-	-	TRBV5-6	TRBJ1-2	TGTGCCAGCAGCTCGGGACTGGTACCTTATGGCTACACCTTC	CASSSGLVPYGYTF
-	-	TRBV7-9	TRBJ1-1	TGTGCCAGCAGTACAGGGTTGACTGAAGCTTTCTTT	CASSTGLTEAFF